What follows are 22 T cell receptor beta chains derived from one specimen sequenced in a study of blood T cell repertoires in COVID-19. Only in-frame clones appear in the TCRdb table, and some are missing; sequencing was by immunoSEQ multiplex PCR. In the table there are approximately 190,000 clones, roughly 84% of which are singletons. The sample was PBMCs or T cells enriched from blood (not recorded which). The source is a woman aged 25-40 years who had been exposed to COVID-19.

The gene calls are TRBV6-2 or TRBV6-3 and TRBJ2-5, with TRBD2 matching over 15 bases. The trim removed 5 bases at V and 2 bases at J, leaving 3 bases unmatched. The CDR3 runs to 16 residues. The V gene's germline CDR1 is MNHEY and CDR2 SVGEGT. This CDR3 is CASSDGLAGGQETQYF. For the CDR3, the DNA is TGTGCCAGCAGTGACGGACTAGCGGGGGGGCAAGAGACCCAGTACTTC.

The genes are TRBV21-1 and TRBJ2-5; the D call of TRBD1 is as the table states it, not checked on the DNA. TRBV21-1 is a documented pseudogene. The CDR3 loop spans 16 amino acids. CDR3 nucleotide sequence: TGTGCCAGCAGCAAAGGAGACAGGGGAGAAGAAGAGACCCAGTACTTC. It specifies CASSKGDRGEEETQYF.

This clone was counted a few times. V usage is TRBV6-6 and J usage is TRBJ2-6; 9 bases align to TRBD1. V lost 5 bases, J lost 3 bases, and 8 bases stayed unmatched. The CDR3 has 17 residues. Germline CDR1 reads MNHNY; CDR2 reads SVGAGI (reference sequence). The CDR3 loop reads CASSPDRGIGGANVLTF. CDR3 bases: TGTGCCAGCAGTCCAGACAGGGGGATCGGTGGGGCCAACGTCCTGACTTTC.

In its sample, this clone was seen once. CDR3 in DNA: TGCGCCAGCAGCTTGGAGACGGGTGGTGAAGTCACTGAAGCTTTCTTT. Its translation: CASSLETGGEVTEAFF. The chain joins TRBV5-1 to TRBJ1-1; D is unclear. CDR3 length: 16 amino acids. Trimming stripped 0 bases from V and 4 bases from J, with 16 bases between. The germline gives CDR1 SGHRS, CDR2 YFSETQ.

The V call is TRBV6-1, the J call TRBJ1-1, with D tentatively TRBD1 (6 bases). V was cut by 0 bases and J by 13 bases, with 21 bases left in between. The CDR3 runs to 15 residues. CDR1 is MNHNS and CDR2 is SASEGT in the germline V gene. CDR3 region: CASSEARGTGFIGFF. In DNA, the CDR3 is TGTGCCAGCAGTGAAGCGCGAGGAACAGGGTTTATCGGTTTCTTT.

The genes are TRBV19 and TRBJ1-1; 9 bases map to TRBD1. V lost 4 bases, J lost 7 bases, and 16 bases stayed unmatched. Germline-derived CDR1 and CDR2 are LNHDA and SQIVND (reference sequence). The CDR3 is made up of 17 amino acids. The CDR3 bases are TGTGCCAGTAGTACCCATCTAACAGGGGGCGCACAGATTGAAGCTTTCTTT. This translates into CASSTHLTGGAQIEAFF. The full variable domain, rest sourced from reference TRBV19 and TRBJ1-1, is DGGITQSPKYLFRKEGQNVTLSCEQNLNHDAMYWYRQDPGQGLRLIYYSQIVNDFQKGDIAEGYSVSREKKESFPLTVTSAQKNPTAFYLCASSTHLTGGAQIEAFFGQGTRLTVV.

This chain connects TRBV6-5 to TRBJ1-2, with D perhaps TRBD1 (6 bases). CDR1 MNHEY and CDR2 SVGAGI come from the germline V gene. Trimming took 1 base from V and 3 from J, leaving 6 bases between them. This CDR3 contains 13 residues. For the CDR3, the DNA is TGTGCCAGCAGTTACTACAGGGACTATGGCTACACCTTC. This encodes CASSYYRDYGYTF.

The rearrangement joins TRBV27 to TRBJ1-4; D is possibly TRBD1 (5 bases). CDR1 is MNHEY and CDR2 is SMNVEV in the germline V gene (reference sequence). This CDR3 is 14 amino acids long. V was clipped by 5 bases and J by 0 bases, with 7 bases between them. This CDR3 is CASSKGSTNEKLFF. CDR3 in DNA: TGTGCCAGCAGTAAGGGGTCAACTAATGAAAAACTGTTTTTT.

This clone occurred a few times. The chain employs TRBV6-5 and TRBJ2-7; 11 positions agree with TRBD1. Germline V gene lookup returns CDR1 MNHEY and CDR2 SVGAGI. V lost 6 bases and J lost 4; bases outside the gene matches: 5. This CDR3 has 14 amino acids. Here the CDR3 reads CASRLDRGQYEQYF. The CDR3 bases are TGTGCCAGCAGATTGGACAGGGGGCAGTACGAGCAGTACTTC.

This clone appeared a few times. The chain joins TRBV28 to TRBJ1-5; D is uncertain. The V and J ends lost 5 bases and 6 bases respectively, with 8 bases between them. This CDR3 is built from 12 residues. The germline gives CDR1 MDHEN, CDR2 SYDVKM. The CDR3 spells CASSAGGQPQHF. CDR3 bases: TGTGCCAGCAGTGCCGGAGGTCAGCCCCAGCATTTT.

The CDR3 DNA is TGCAGTGCTAGCTTGAGCAATGGCTACACCTTC. Encoded protein: CSASLSNGYTF. The rearrangement uses TRBV20-1 and TRBJ1-2, with D uncertain. The CDR3 loop spans 11 amino acids. Germline CDR1 DFQATT, CDR2 SNEGSKA (reference sequence). Trimming took 3 bases from V and 6 from J, leaving 8 bases between them.

CDR3 coding DNA: TGTGCCAGCGGTCCCTCTCCACGGAGTCGACCAAACTACGAGCAGTACTTC. This encodes CASGPSPRSRPNYEQYF. The chain is built from TRBV6-4 and TRBJ2-7; the D is unclear. Germline assignment: CDR1 MRHNA and CDR2 SNTAGT. V was clipped by 8 bases and J by 3 bases, with 26 bases between them. The CDR3 covers 17 residues.

A word on this clone: Other DNA sequences within the sample encode an identical CDR3. The chain employs TRBV30 and TRBJ1-5; a weak D match, TRBD1 (5 bases). The CDR3 runs 13 residues. Germline lookup yields CDR1 GTSNPN and CDR2 SVGIG (reference sequence). With 0 bases removed from V and 4 bases from J, the gap between germline ends came to 7 bases. The chain's CDR3 is CAWSVGGNQPQHF. CDR3 in DNA: TGTGCCTGGAGTGTGGGGGGGAATCAGCCCCAGCATTTT.

This chain joins TRBV24-1 and TRBJ1-5; 7 bases align to TRBD1. The CDR3 is made up of 22 amino acids. The germline V gene has CDR1 KGHDR and CDR2 SFDVKD. The J segment lost 2 bases and the V segment lost 5 bases, leaving 26 bases of the junction unmatched. The CDR3 DNA reads as TGTGCCACCAGTGGTCTCTCCACAGGGGCTTCCCCCGTTTTTCACGGCAATCAGCCCCAGCATTTT. It is translated as CATSGLSTGASPVFHGNQPQHF.

The chain links TRBV14 to TRBJ2-7; 7 bases map to TRBD1. The CDR3 consists of 12 residues. Trimming took 0 bases from V and 9 from J; bases not matched to a gene: 2. CDR1 is SGHDN and CDR2 is FVKESK in the germline V gene. CDR3: CASSQDNRGQYF. For the CDR3, the DNA is TGTGCCAGCAGCCAAGATAACAGGGGGCAGTACTTC. The whole variable domain, filled in from reference TRBV14 and TRBJ2-7, reads EAGVTQFPSHSVIEKGQTVTLRCDPISGHDNLYWYRRVMGKEIKFLLHFVKESKQDESGMPNNRFLAERTGGTYSTLKVQPAELEDSGVYFCASSQDNRGQYFGPGTRLTVT.

The sample holds one count of this clone. The chain employs TRBV5-6 and TRBJ2-2, with D possibly TRBD2 on 5 matching bases. The length of the CDR3 is 13 residues. Germline V gene data show CDR1 as SGHDT and CDR2 as YYEEEE. Trimming removed 2 bases at V and 3 bases at J, with 5 bases between. The CDR3: CASSFGDTGELFF. The DNA for the CDR3 is TGTGCCAGCAGCTTCGGGGACACCGGGGAGCTGTTTTTT.

The chain employs TRBV6-5 and TRBJ1-1; 7 positions match TRBD1. CDR1 and CDR2 (germline): MNHEY, SVGAGI. V lost 6 bases to trimming and J lost 2 bases; unmatched junction nucleotides: 9. This CDR3 has 15 residues. CDR3 DNA: TGTGCCAGCAGCATAACGGGACAGCCTAACACTGAAGCTTTCTTT. Translating gives CASSITGQPNTEAFF.

This chain links TRBV4-1 with TRBJ1-2, with D possibly matching TRBD1 (5 bases). The V gene's germline CDR1 is MGHRA and CDR2 YSYEKL. V was trimmed by 1 base and J by 4 bases, leaving 10 bases between them. The CDR3 covers 14 residues. DNA for the CDR3: TGCGCCAGCAGCCAAGGGGGCGCCGGCTATGGCTACACCTTC. This sequence encodes CASSQGGAGYGYTF.

This sequence joins TRBV5-4 and TRBJ1-3, with D unresolved. Trimming cost V 1 base and J 4 bases, with 6 bases left between them. The CDR3 length is 13 residues. CDR1 and CDR2 (germline): SGHNT, YYREEE (reference sequence). The CDR3 protein is CASSLPEGNTIYF. For the CDR3, the DNA is TGTGCCAGCAGCTTGCCAGAAGGAAACACCATATATTTT.

The chain uses TRBV5-6 and TRBJ1-1; D is unresolved. Germline V gene lookup returns CDR1 SGHDT and CDR2 YYEEEE. Trimming pared 0 bases from V and 2 bases from J, leaving 17 bases between. This CDR3 contains 17 residues. CDR3 amino acids: CASSLERYGPRNTEAFF. Written as DNA, the CDR3 is TGTGCCAGCAGCTTGGAGCGGTATGGACCGAGAAACACTGAAGCTTTCTTT.

Concerning this clone: Within the sample, other DNA sequences also encode this same CDR3. The V and J genes are TRBV5-1 and TRBJ1-2, with 7 bases aligning to TRBD1. The CDR3 consists of 12 residues. CDR1 is SGHRS, CDR2 YFSETQ, per germline. V was clipped by 0 bases and J by 8 bases; unmatched bases: 1. CDR3: CASSLGGGGYTF. In DNA form, the CDR3 reads TGCGCCAGCAGCTTGGGAGGGGGCGGCTACACCTTC.

This clone appeared once. The V call is TRBV6-5, the J call TRBJ2-2; D not certain. Trimming left V 2 bases short and J 4 bases short, with 14 bases between. Germline loops: CDR1 MNHEY, CDR2 SVGAGI. This CDR3 has 16 residues. The CDR3 DNA reads TGTGCCAGCAGTTACCAGATCGGCCAGGTCACCGGGGAGCTGTTTTTT. It specifies CASSYQIGQVTGELFF.